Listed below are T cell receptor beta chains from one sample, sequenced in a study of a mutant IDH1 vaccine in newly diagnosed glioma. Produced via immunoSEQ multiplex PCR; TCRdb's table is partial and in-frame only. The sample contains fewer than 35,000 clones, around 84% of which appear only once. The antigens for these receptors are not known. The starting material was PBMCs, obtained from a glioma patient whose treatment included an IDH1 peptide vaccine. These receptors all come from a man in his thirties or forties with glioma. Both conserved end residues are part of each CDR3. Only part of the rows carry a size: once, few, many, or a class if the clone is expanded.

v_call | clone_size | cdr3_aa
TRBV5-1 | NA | CASSLAQAGDEQFF
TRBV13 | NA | CASSLDGYDLSGNTIYF
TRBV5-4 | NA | CASSSLAGGPTDTQYF
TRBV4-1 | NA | CASSQGPSKNSYEQYF
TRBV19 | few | CASSISFQGNYGYTF
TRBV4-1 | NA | CASSQQGAAVF
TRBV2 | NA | CASSDKLPGELFF
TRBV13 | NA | CASSSQTGTYEQYF
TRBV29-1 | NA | CSIMTRDYEQYF
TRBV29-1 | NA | CSEDHGYTF
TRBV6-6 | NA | CASSYSPYGTYEQYF
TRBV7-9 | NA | CASSLLRTGNVDGYTF
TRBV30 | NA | CAWRFAYNEQFF
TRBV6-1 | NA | CASSERTNSWGLRYTGELFF
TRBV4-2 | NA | CASSQDKRGLGNTIYF
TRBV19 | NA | CASSPAPYGYTF
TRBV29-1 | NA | CSAGTANSPLHF
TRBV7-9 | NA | CASTLGTDTQYF
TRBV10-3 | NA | CAISETSPVHQPQHF
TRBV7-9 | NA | CASSSPPLGQVPNQPQHF
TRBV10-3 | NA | CAISEEQENTDTQYF
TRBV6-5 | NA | CASSYARDYEQYF
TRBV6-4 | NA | CASSKEGTDTQYF
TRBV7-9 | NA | CASSLYAGGDQPQHF
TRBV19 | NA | CASSYGLAGDNEQFF
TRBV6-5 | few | CASKDSLRGYTF
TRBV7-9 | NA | CASSLSRTDTQYF
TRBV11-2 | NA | CASSLTGTGGYGYTF
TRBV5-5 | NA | CASSLRPGTSGRKETQYF
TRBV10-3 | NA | CAIKSSGNTIYF
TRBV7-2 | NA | CASSSRTGPYEQYF
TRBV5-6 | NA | CASSPQGQETQYF
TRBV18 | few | CASSPSGRKNTEAFF
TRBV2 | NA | CASSADSQPQHF
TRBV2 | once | CASLQGASNGELFF
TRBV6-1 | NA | CASSFQTRDEQFF
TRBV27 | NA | CASSLWVQDNEQFF
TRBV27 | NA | CASSLWPGNEQFF
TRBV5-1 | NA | CASSLRQDTEQYF
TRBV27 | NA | CASSSRGINEQFF
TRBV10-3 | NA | CAAAGGTEAFF
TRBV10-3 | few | CATAGLSNTGELFF
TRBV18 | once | CASSSQGGTRGYTF
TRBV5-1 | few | CASSKGGGTDTEAFF
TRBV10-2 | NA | CASSDGLREKLFF
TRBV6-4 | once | CASSDSIGGYNEQFF
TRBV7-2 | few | CASSAYGASNQPQHF
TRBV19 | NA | CASRVSNTEAFF
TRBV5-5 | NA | CASSLAPHEQFF
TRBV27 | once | CASSHLRTGGPSYNEQFF
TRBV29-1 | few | CSVTRQGATEAFF
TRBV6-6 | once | CASSYSIQGSGNTIYF
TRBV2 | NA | CASSPGTTTYEQYF
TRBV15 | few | CATSSTGGSREQYF